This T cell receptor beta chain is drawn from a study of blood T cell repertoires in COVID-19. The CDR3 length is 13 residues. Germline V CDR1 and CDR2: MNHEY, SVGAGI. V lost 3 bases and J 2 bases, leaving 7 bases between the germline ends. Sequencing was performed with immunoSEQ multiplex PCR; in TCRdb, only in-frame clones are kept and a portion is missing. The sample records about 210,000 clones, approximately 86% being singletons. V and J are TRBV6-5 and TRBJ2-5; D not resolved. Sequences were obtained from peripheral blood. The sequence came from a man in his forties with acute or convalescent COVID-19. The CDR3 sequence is CASSYLQQETQYF. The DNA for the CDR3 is TGTGCCAGCAGTTATCTACAGCAAGAGACCCAGTACTTC.